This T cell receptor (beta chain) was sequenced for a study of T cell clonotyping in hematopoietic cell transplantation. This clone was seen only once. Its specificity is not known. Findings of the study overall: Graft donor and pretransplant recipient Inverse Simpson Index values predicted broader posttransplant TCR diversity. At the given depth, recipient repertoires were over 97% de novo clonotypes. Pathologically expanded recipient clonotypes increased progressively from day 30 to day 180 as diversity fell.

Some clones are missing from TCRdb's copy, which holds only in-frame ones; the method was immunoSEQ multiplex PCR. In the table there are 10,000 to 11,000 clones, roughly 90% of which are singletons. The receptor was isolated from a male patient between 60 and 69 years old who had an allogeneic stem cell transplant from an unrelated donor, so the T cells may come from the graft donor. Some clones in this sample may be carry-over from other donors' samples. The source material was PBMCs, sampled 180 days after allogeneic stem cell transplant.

The CDR3 bases are TGTGCCAGCAGCTTATATAGGACCCAGCCCCAGCATTTT. Protein sequence: CASSLYRTQPQHF. The V and J genes are TRBV7-2 and TRBJ1-5; D is undetermined. V was pared by 2 bases and J by 7 bases, with 9 bases between. CDR1 and CDR2 (germline): SGHTA, FQGNSA. This CDR3 contains 13 residues.